The 7 T cell receptor beta chains below come from one sample, sequenced in a study of blood T cell repertoires in COVID-19. Profiling relied on immunoSEQ multiplex PCR, and the TCRdb table lists in-frame clones only, not all of them. The sample has 25,000 to 30,000 clones, 60% to 80% seen once. Sequencing was carried out using peripheral blood. The receptor set was obtained from a woman between 70 and 85 years old with acute or convalescent COVID-19.

This chain links TRBV3-1 (or the pseudogene TRBV3-2) with TRBJ2-3, with 10 bases lining up with TRBD2. V shed 2 bases, J shed 2 bases, and the junction held 16 bases outside the gene matches. CDR1 is LGHDT, CDR2 YNNKEL, per germline (reference sequence). The CDR3 loop spans 20 amino acids. The CDR3 bases are TGTGCCAGCAGCCAAATAGATAGCGGGAGGCTTCACCGGGACACAGATACGCAGTATTTT. Protein: CASSQIDSGRLHRDTDTQYF.

The genes are TRBV30 and TRBJ2-4, with D unresolved. CDR1 and CDR2 from the germline V gene are GTSNPN and SVGIG (reference sequence). The CDR3 has 13 residues. V was trimmed by 1 base and J by 5 bases, leaving 9 bases between them. The CDR3 region has the DNA TGTGCCTGGAGTGGTAGTGTCGAAAACATTCAGTACTTC. Its translation: CAWSGSVENIQYF.

The CDR3 sequence is CASSLLGAGGGETQYF. The DNA for the CDR3 is TGTGCCAGCAGCCTCCTAGGAGCGGGGGGGGGTGAGACCCAGTACTTC. The rearrangement uses TRBV7-2 and TRBJ2-5, with 10 positions matching TRBD2. Per the germline V gene, CDR1 is SGHTA and CDR2 is FQGNSA. The CDR3 loop spans 16 amino acids. Trimming took 5 bases from V and 5 from J; bases not matched to a gene: 11.

This chain links TRBV24-1 with TRBJ2-1, with a tentative D call TRBD2 (6 bases). The CDR3 loop spans 14 amino acids. CDR1 is KGHDR, CDR2 SFDVKD, per germline. V gave up 7 bases and J gave up 2 bases, with 11 bases separating them. The DNA for the CDR3 is TGTGCCACCAGCCCCGGGAGTACCTACAATGAGCAGTTCTTC. It encodes CATSPGSTYNEQFF.

The gene calls are TRBV28 and TRBJ2-7; 7 bases line up with TRBD1. This CDR3 contains 15 residues. V dropped 7 bases and J dropped 0; count of bases not matched to a gene: 9. Germline CDR1 reads MDHEN; CDR2 reads SYDVKM. CDR3 in DNA: TGTGCCAGCACCGCGACAGGGTCGGGCTCCTACGAGCAGTACTTC. Its protein product is CASTATGSGSYEQYF.

The chain combines TRBV7-3 with TRBJ2-1; possibly TRBD1 for D (5 bases). The V end lost 4 bases, the J end lost 3 bases, and 16 bases lay between the germline ends. CDR3 length: 16 residues. Germline lookup yields CDR1 SGHTA and CDR2 FQGTGA. The CDR3 region has the DNA TGTGCCAGCAGCTCCTCCCCCAGGGTAAACTACAATGAGCAGTTCTTC. Residues: CASSSSPRVNYNEQFF.

This clone was observed once. The chain carries TRBV6-5 and TRBJ2-7, with 9 bases aligning to TRBD1. CDR1 and CDR2 (germline): MNHEY, SVGAGI. The ends lost 6 bases at V and 2 bases at J; junction bases unmatched: 8. This CDR3 region has 15 residues. The CDR3 DNA reads TGTGCCAGCAGACGCACGGGACAGGGCGCCTACGAGCAGTACTTC. The encoded protein is CASRRTGQGAYEQYF.